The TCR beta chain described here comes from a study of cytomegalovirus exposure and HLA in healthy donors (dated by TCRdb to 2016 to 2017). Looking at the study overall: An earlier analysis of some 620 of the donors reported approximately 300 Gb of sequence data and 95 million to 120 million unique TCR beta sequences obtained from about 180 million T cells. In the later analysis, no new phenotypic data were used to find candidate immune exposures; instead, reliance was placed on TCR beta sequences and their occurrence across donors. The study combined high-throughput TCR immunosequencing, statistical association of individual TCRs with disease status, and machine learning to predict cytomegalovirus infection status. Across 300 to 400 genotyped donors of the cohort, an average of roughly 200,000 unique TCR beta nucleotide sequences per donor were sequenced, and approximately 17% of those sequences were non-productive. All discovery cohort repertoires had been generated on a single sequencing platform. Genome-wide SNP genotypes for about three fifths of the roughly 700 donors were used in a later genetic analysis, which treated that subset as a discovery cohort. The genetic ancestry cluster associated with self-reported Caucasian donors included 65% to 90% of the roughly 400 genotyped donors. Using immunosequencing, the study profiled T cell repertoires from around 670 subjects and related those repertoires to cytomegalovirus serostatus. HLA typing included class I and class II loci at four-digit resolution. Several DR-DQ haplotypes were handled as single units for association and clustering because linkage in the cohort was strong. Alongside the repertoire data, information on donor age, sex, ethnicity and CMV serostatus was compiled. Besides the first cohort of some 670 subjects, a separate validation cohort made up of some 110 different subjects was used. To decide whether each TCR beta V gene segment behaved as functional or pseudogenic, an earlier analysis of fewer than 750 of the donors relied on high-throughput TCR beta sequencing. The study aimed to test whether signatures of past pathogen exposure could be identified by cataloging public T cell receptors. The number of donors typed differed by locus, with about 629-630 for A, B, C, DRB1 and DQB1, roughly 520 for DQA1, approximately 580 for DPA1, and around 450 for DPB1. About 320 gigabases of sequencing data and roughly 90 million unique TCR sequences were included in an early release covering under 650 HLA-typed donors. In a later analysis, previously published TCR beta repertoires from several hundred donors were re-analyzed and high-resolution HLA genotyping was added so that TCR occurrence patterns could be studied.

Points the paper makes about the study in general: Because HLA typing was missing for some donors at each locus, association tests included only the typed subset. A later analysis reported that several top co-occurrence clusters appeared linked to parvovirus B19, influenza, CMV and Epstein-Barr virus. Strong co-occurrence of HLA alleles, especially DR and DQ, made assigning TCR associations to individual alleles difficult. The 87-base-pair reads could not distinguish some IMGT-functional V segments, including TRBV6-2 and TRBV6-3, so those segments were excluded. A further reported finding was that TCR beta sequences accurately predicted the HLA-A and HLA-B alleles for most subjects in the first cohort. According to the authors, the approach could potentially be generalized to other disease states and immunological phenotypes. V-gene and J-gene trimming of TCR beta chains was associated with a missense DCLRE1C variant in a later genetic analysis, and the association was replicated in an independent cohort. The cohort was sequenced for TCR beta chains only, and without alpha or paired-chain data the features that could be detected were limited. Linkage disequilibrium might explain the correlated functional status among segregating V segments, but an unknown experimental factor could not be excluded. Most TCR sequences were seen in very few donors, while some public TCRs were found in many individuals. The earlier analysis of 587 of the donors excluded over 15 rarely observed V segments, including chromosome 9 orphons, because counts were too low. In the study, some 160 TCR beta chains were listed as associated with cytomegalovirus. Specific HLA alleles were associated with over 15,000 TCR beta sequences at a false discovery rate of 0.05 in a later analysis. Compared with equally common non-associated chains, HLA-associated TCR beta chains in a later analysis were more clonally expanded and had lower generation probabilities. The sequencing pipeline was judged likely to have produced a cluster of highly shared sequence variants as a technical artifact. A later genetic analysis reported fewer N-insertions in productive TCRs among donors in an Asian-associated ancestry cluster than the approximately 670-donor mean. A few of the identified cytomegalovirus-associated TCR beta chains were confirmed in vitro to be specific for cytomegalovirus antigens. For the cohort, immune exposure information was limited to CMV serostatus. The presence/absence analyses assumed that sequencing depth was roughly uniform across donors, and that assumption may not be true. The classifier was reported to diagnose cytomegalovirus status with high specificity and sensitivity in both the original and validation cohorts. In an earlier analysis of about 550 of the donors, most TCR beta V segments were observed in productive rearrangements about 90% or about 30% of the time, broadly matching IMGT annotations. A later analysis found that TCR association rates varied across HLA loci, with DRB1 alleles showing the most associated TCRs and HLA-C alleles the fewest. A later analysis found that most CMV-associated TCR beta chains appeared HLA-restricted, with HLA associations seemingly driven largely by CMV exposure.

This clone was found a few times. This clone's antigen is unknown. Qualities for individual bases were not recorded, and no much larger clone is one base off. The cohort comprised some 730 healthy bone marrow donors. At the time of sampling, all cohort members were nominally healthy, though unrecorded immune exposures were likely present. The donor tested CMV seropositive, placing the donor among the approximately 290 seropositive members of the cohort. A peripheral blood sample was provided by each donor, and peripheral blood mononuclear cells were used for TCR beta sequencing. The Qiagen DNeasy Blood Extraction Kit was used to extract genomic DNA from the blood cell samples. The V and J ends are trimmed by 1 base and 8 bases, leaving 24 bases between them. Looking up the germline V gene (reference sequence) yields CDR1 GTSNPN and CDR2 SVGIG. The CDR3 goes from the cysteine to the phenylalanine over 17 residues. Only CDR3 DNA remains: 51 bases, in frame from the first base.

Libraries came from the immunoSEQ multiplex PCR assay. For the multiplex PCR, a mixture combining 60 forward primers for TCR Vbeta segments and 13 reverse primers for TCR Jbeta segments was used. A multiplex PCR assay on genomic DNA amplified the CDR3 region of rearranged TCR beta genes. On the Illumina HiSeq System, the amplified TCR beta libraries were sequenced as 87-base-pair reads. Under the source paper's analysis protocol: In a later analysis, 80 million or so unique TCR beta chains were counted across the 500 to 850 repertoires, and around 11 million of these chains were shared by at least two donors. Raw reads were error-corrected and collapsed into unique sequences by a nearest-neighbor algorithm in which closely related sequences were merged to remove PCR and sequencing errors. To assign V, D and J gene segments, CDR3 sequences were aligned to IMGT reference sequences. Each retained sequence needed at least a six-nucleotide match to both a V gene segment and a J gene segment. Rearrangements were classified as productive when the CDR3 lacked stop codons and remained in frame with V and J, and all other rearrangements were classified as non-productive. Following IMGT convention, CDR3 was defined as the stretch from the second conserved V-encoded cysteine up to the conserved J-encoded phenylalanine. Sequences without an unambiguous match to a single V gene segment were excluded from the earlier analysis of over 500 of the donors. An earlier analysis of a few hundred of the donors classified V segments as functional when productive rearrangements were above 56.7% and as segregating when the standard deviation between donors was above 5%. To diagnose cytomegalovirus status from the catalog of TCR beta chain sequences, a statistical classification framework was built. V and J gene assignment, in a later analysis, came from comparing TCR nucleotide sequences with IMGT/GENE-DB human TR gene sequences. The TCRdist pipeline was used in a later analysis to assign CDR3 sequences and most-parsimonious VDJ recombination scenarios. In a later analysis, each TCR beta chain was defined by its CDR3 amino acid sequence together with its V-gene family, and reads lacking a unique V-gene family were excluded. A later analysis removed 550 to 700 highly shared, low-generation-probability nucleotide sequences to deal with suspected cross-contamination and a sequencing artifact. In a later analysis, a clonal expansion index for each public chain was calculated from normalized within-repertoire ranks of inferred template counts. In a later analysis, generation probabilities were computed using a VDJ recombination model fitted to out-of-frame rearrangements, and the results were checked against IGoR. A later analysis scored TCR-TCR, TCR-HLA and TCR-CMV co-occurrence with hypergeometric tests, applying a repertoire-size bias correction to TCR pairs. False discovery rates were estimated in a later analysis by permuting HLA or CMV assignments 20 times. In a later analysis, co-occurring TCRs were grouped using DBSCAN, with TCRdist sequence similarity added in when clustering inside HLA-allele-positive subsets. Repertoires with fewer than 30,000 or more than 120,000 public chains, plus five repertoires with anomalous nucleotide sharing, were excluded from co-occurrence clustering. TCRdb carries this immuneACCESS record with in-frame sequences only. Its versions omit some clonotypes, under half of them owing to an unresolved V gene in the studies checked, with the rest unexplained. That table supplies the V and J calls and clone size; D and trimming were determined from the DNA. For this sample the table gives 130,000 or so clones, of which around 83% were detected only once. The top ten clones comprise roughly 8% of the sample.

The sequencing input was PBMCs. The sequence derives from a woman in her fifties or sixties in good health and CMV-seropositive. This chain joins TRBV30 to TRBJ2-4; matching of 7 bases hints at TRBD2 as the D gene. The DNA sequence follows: TGTGCCTGGAGTGAGGGGGGGCTCGGACGTAGGTCGGACATTCAGTACTTC. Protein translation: CAWSEGGLGRRSDIQYF.